The 5 T cell receptor beta chains below come from one sample, sequenced in a study of blood T cells in healthy people across ages. It was with a sample-barcoded 5' primer and a J-beta primer mix that a second PCR of about 7 to 12 cycles was run. TCRdb fed the 5' RACE reads into MiXCR, producing one record per CDR3 protein. The table has about 970,000 distinct CDR3 sequences, roughly 51% seen once. Sequencing was carried out using blood. The receptors originated from a woman aged 60 to 75 in good health.

The chain combines TRBV14 with TRBJ2-7, with 12 bases fitting TRBD2. The CDR3 extends over 15 amino acids. With V trimmed by 1 base and J by 12 bases, 10 bases remained unmatched. The germline CDR1 and CDR2 sequences are SGHDN and FVKESK. The CDR3 loop is CASSQAPSGRGIRYF. The CDR3 DNA reads as TGTGCCAGCAGCCAAGCCCCTAGCGGGAGGGGCATCCGGTACTTC. The variable domain in full, completed from reference TRBV14 and TRBJ2-7, reads EAGVTQFPSHSVIEKGQTVTLRCDPISGHDNLYWYRRVMGKEIKFLLHFVKESKQDESGMPNNRFLAERTGGTYSTLKVQPAELEDSGVYFCASSQAPSGRGIRYFGPGTRLTVT.

The V gene is TRBV2, the J gene TRBJ2-1; 7 bases are a match to TRBD2. CDR1 SNHLY and CDR2 FYNNEI come from the germline V gene. The ends lost 6 bases at V and 10 bases at J; junction bases unmatched: 6. CDR3 size: 12 residues. CDR3 DNA sequence: TGTGCCAGCAGGGCAGCGGGACCCGAGCAGTTCTTC. Translation: CASRAAGPEQFF.

This clonotype occurred a few times. The chain combines TRBV2 with TRBJ1-5, with D perhaps matching TRBD1 (5 bases). The CDR3 runs 14 residues. With 4 bases removed from V and 3 bases from J, the gap between germline ends came to 10 bases. Germline V gives CDR1 SNHLY, CDR2 FYNNEI. The CDR3 DNA sequence: TGTGCCAGCAGTGGGGACGGGTACAATCAGCCCCAGCATTTT. Translating it yields CASSGDGYNQPQHF.

This chain uses TRBV5-1 with TRBJ2-1, with TRBD1 identical over 7 bases. The germline V gene encodes CDR1 SGHRS and CDR2 YFSETQ. V trimming: 4 bases; J trimming: 2 bases; junction bases outside the gene matches: 9. The length of the CDR3 is 16 residues. CDR3 sequence (DNA): TGCGCCAGCAGCCCTCGCACAGGGGCCCCCTACAATGAGCAGTTCTTC. This sequence encodes CASSPRTGAPYNEQFF.

The chain uses TRBV6-1 and TRBJ2-7; the match to TRBD2 covers 16 bases. The CDR3 extends over 17 amino acids. V lost 3 bases to trimming and J lost 0 bases; unmatched junction nucleotides: 2. Germline CDR1 MNHNS, CDR2 SASEGT. CDR3 nucleotides: TGTGCCAGCAGTGAGGGACTAGCGGGAGGGAGCTCCTACGAGCAGTACTTC. Translated: CASSEGLAGGSSYEQYF.